Given below is one T cell receptor beta chain in context. Its antigen is not yet known. Base qualities are not at hand, and no much larger clone is one base apart. The CDR3 contains 14 residues, cysteine and phenylalanine counted. Just the 42-base CDR3 DNA is kept, in frame starting at base 1. The trim is 2 bases for V and 10 bases for J, with a gap of 12 bases between the germline ends. The sample belongs to a study of T-cell memory formation after mild COVID-19 (dated by TCRdb to the early 2020s). Broadly, across the study: Most TCR sequence clusters were specific to one of the two donors. In two donors, T-cell clones that expanded and contracted after mild COVID-19 were followed by sequencing TCRalpha and TCRbeta repertoires longitudinally. Two young, previously healthy adult volunteers, one female and one male, were included in the cohort.

Sequencing was performed on an Illumina NovaSeq 6000. TCRalpha and TCRbeta cDNA libraries were built by 5'RACE with constant-segment primers, adding sample barcodes and unique molecular identifiers. RNA was extracted from every sample with Trizol reagent. The libraries were amplified in two PCR steps, and the second step added a second sample barcode and Illumina TruSeq adapters. The libraries were sequenced on an Illumina NovaSeq using 2 x 150 bp paired-end reads. Per the original workflow: Demultiplexing of reads and collapsing into UMI-guided consensus sequences were performed with migec v1.2.7. Using mixcr v2.1.11, UMI consensuses were aligned to TRA and TRB V and J templates and then assembled into clonotypes. A clonotype was counted as expanded or contracted only when both edgeR and NoisET called the clonotype significant, with the noise models trained on biological replicates. edgeR calls used a false discovery rate-adjusted p below 0.01 and a log2 fold-change threshold of 1. As an exploratory analysis of dynamics, PCA with hierarchical clustering was applied to max-normalized trajectories of the 1000 most abundant clonotypes. Separately sequenced CD4+ and CD8+ repertoires were used to assign a CD4 or CD8 phenotype to each responding clone. TCRdb ran its own pipeline on the public reads, namely fastp trimming at Q25 and MiXCR clone calling, and kept in-frame beta chains. Rows merge per CDR3 protein into single entries with the most common DNA and genes. TCRdb, not the authors, supplied the V and J calls. Recorded for this sample are 300,000 to 400,000 distinct CDR3 sequences; 13% to 15% of them occurred a single time. The ten largest account for roughly a fifth of the sample.

The investigation overall reported the following: The detection of some responding clones in pre-infection memory suggests that pre-existing cross-reactive memory T cells joined the SARS-CoV-2 response. Whether the second-wave clones peaking on day 37 were SARS-CoV-2 specific was not confirmed. Only a couple of mild cases were covered by the study, and larger cohorts that include severe cases with pre-infection samples were considered necessary. Contracting CD4+ clones were found mainly in CM and EM memory subsets, while CD8+ clones were enriched in EMRA. Clones that contracted from day 15 to 85 showed balanced CD4/CD8 phenotypes, whereas a second wave of clones that expanded from day 15 to 37 leaned towards CD4+.

Ficoll-Paque density gradient centrifugation was the method used to isolate PBMCs. This receptor was obtained from a man aged 18-30 years who had mild COVID-19 (a few samples of this study predate the infection). The sample titles of this study are shuffled in the database, so cell type and time point are left out; the donor was told from shared clones. In this chain, TRBV12-3 or TRBV12-4 is recombined with TRBJ1-6; no D gene is confidently identified. The sample comprised PBMCs or a T cell subset sorted from them (not recorded which). The CDR3 reads CASSLRAGWSPLHF. The DNA sequence reads TGTGCCAGCAGTTTACGGGCAGGCTGGTCACCCCTCCACTTT.